The 31 T cell receptor beta chains below were found in one sample sequenced in a study of tumor-infiltrating lymphocytes in primary liver carcinoma. For blood RNA, unsorted whole blood served as the source, and germline DNA was extracted too. Researchers generated TCR beta cDNA from roughly 500 ng of total RNA, relying on a constant-region primer. Amplification in three nested multiplex PCR rounds with slightly modified ARM-PCR gave rise to TCR beta libraries. It was with TRBV1-TRBV30 forward primers and a C-beta reverse primer that the first two PCR rounds were run, at around 11 cycles each. TCRdb redid the calling of the multiplex PCR reads with MiXCR, one entry per CDR3 protein. The sample includes 150,000 to 200,000 distinct CDR3 sequences, around three fifths of them seen just once. Sequencing was done on a sample of peripheral blood. The receptors shown here come from a woman aged 55-70 years with primary liver carcinoma and hepatitis B virus infection.

Notes on this clonotype: A single base separates this from a much larger clone, so it may be a read error. The genes are TRBV11-2 and TRBJ2-3; 7 bases line up with TRBD2. CDR3 length: 16 residues. In germline, CDR1 is SGHAT, CDR2 FQNNGV. V lost 4 bases and J lost 4; bases outside the gene matches: 11. The CDR3 reads CASSCGTNRFADTQYF. The CDR3 coding sequence is TGTGCCAGCAGCTGCGGGACTAACCGCTTCGCAGATACGCAGTATTTT.

By proportion, this clonotype is medium-sized (0.01 to 0.1%). The chain carries TRBV11-1 and TRBJ2-5, with 13 positions matching TRBD2. CDR1 is SGHAT, CDR2 FQDESV, per germline (reference sequence). The CDR3 has 18 amino acids. Trimming at V came to 3 bases and at J to 4 bases, leaving 11 bases not matched to a gene. DNA of the CDR3: TGTGCCAGCAGCTTTTATGCGACTAGCGGGAGGAATCGAGAGACCCAGTACTTC. Translating gives CASSFYATSGRNRETQYF.

In the case of this clonotype: The conserved final phenylalanine or tryptophan is absent from the CDR3, which likely points to a read error. V usage is TRBV6-6 and J usage is TRBJ2-1; TRBD2 matches at 14 bases. In germline, CDR1 is MNHNY, CDR2 SVGAGI (reference sequence). CDR3 length: 18 amino acids. With 4 bases clipped from V and 0 bases from J, the junction kept 5 bases outside the gene matches. This chain's CDR3 is CASSSGLAGGRSYNEQFL. The CDR3, as DNA: TGTGCCAGCAGTTCCGGACTAGCGGGGGGACGCTCCTACAATGAGCAGTTCCTC.

This chain connects TRBV11-2 to TRBJ1-1; D gene unclear. Per the germline V gene, CDR1 is SGHAT and CDR2 is FQNNGV. The CDR3 totals 13 residues. The CDR3 reads CANSLDMNTEAFF. In DNA form, the CDR3 reads TGTGCTAACAGTTTAGACATGAACACTGAAGCTTTCTTT. Supplemented by reference TRBV11-2 and TRBJ1-1, the full variable domain reads EAGVAQSPRYKIIEKRQSVAFWCNPISGHATLYWYQQILGQGPKLLIQFQNNGVVDDSQLPKDRFSAERLKGVDSTLKIQPAKLEDSAVYLCANSLDMNTEAFFGQGTRLTVV.

Of note for this clonotype: A much larger clonotype is one base distant, so this may be a read error. The chain couples TRBV6-1 to TRBJ2-1, with D unresolved. The CDR3 covers 15 residues. Germline V gives CDR1 MNHNS, CDR2 SASEGT. V lost 2 bases to trimming and J lost 7 bases, with 15 bases between them. The CDR3 nucleotides read TGTGCCAGCAGTGAACGGGCCCTATCCAGGAATGAGCAGTTCTTC. It yields the protein CASSERALSRNEQFF.

In this sample, this clonotype turned up a few times. This chain connects TRBV5-4 to TRBJ2-1, with TRBD2 matching over 11 bases. There are 16 residues in the CDR3. V lost 3 bases to trimming and J lost 2 bases; unmatched junction nucleotides: 4. The germline V gene encodes CDR1 SGHNT and CDR2 YYREEE (reference sequence). The CDR3 here is CASSSNSGRAYNEQFF. In DNA form, the CDR3 reads TGTGCCAGCAGCTCTAATAGCGGGAGGGCCTACAATGAGCAGTTCTTC.

A word on this clonotype: A much larger clone differs from this one at a single base, so this may be a read error. The J gene is TRBJ1-1, the V gene TRBV6-5; D gene ambiguous. Trimming took off 2 bases at V and 4 bases at J, with 8 bases between the two ends. In germline, CDR1 is MNHEY, CDR2 SVGAGI. The CDR3 is 13 residues long. As DNA, the CDR3 is TGTGCCAGCAGTTACGGTTGGGGCACTGAAGCTTTCTTT. Translated: CASSYGWGTEAFF.

This clonotype has a handful of counts. The rearrangement joins TRBV19 to TRBJ2-7; 11 bases agree with TRBD1. The V segment lost 4 bases and the J segment 7 bases; nucleotides outside the gene matches: 6. This CDR3 has 14 residues. Germline CDR1 reads LNHDA; CDR2 reads SQIVND (reference sequence). The CDR3, as DNA: TGTGCCAGTAGTACCGGGACAGGGGGAGAAGAGCAGTACTTC. It specifies CASSTGTGGEEQYF.

Worth noting for this clonotype: The CDR3 end shows no conserved phenylalanine or tryptophan, and so a read error is likely. V gene TRBV29-1 combines with J gene TRBJ2-3, with TRBD2 matching over 7 bases. This CDR3 has 12 residues. V dropped 5 bases and J dropped 5; count of bases not matched to a gene: 4. Germline V gene lookup returns CDR1 SQVTM and CDR2 ANQGSEA. The DNA for the CDR3 is TGCAGCGTTCGCGGGAGCGTAGATACGCAGTATTAT. As protein: CSVRGSVDTQYY.

J is TRBJ2-3 and V is TRBV11-2; D not resolved. The CDR3 is made up of 17 amino acids. Germline V gene sequence: CDR1 SGHAT, CDR2 FQNNGV. The CDR3 DNA is TGTACCGGCAGCTTAGTGGAACTAACGTACACGTCAGATACGCAGTATTTT. This codes for CTGSLVELTYTSDTQYF.

This clonotype was picked up one time. A read error is possible here, since a much larger clone lies one base away. This rearrangement joins TRBV29-1 to TRBJ2-5; D is unclear. CDR3 size: 10 residues. From germline, CDR1 is SQVTM and CDR2 ANQGSEA. The CDR3 loop reads CSVDLGFRNF. The CDR3 DNA sequence: TGCAGCGTTGATTTGGGATTCAGAAATTTC.

The chain links TRBV6-2 or TRBV6-3 to TRBJ2-1; D is ambiguous. V was cut by 6 bases and J by 13 bases, with 19 bases left in between. This CDR3 contains 13 residues. From germline, CDR1 is MNHEY and CDR2 SVGEGT. The CDR3 coding sequence is TGTGCCAGCAGGCTAGTGGGCTTCGGACCACAGTTCTTC. Protein product: CASRLVGFGPQFF.

In regard to this clonotype: The germline gene is not matched at one end of the junction; a read error may be the cause. J is TRBJ2-3 and V is TRBV6-2 or TRBV6-3; tentative D call: TRBD1 (5 bases). The CDR3 spans 15 residues. The germline gives CDR1 MNHEY, CDR2 SVGEGT. CDR3 amino acids: CDSSYAETRTGTQYF. The CDR3 nucleotides read TGTGACAGCAGTTACGCGGAAACCCGCACAGGTACGCAGTATTTT.

Many counts were recorded for this clonotype. The rearrangement links TRBV29-1 to TRBJ2-3; the D gene could be TRBD1 or TRBD2 (5 bases each). With 0 bases removed from V and 3 bases from J, the gap between germline ends came to 13 bases. Germline V gene lookup returns CDR1 SQVTM and CDR2 ANQGSEA. The CDR3 contains 15 residues. CDR3 bases: TGCAGCGTTGAAGATTTGACAGAGGGAACAGATACGCAGTATTTT. Translating gives CSVEDLTEGTDTQYF.

About this clonotype: A much larger clonotype is one base distant, so this may be a read error. The CDR3 loop is CASSVDNLSYEQYF. In DNA form, the CDR3 reads TGTGCCAGCAGTGTAGACAATCTATCCTACGAGCAGTACTTC. The J gene is TRBJ2-7, the V gene TRBV6-1; D not certain. The germline V gene encodes CDR1 MNHNS and CDR2 SASEGT. V dropped 4 bases and J dropped 1 base, with 11 bases sitting between them. The length of the CDR3 is 14 residues.

Of note for this clonotype: Germline is not matched at one junction end, which may reflect a read error. The rearrangement joins TRBV11-2 to TRBJ2-4; tentative D call: TRBD2 (5 bases). The germline CDR1 and CDR2 sequences are SGHAT and FQNNGV. The CDR3 spans 17 residues. The CDR3: CASSPHGEPTAKNIQCF. The CDR3 bases are TGTGCCAGTAGCCCCCACGGGGAGCCAACGGCCAAAAACATTCAGTGCTTC.

As concerns this clonotype: This may come from a read error, since a much larger clone is one base off. The final CDR3 position lacks the conserved phenylalanine or tryptophan, pointing to a likely read error. V is TRBV5-5 and J is TRBJ2-1; possibly TRBD1 for D (6 bases). V was pared by 2 bases and J by 2 bases, with 11 bases between. From germline, CDR1 is SGHKS and CDR2 YYEKEE (reference sequence). The CDR3 spans 15 residues. This CDR3 reads CASSLRTDTYNEQFL. Written as DNA, the CDR3 is TGTGCCAGCAGCTTAAGGACAGATACCTACAATGAGCAGTTCCTC.

Points on this clonotype: At one end the junction does not follow the germline gene, possibly because of a read error. The chain joins TRBV11-2 to TRBJ2-1; the D gene is possibly TRBD2 (6 bases). Germline loops: CDR1 SGHAT, CDR2 FQNNGV. The CDR3 totals 15 residues. Here the CDR3 reads CATSQTRGAYNEQFF. The CDR3 bases are TGTGCCACCAGCCAGACTAGAGGGGCCTACAATGAGCAATTCTTC.

This clonotype was seen a few times. As DNA, the CDR3 is TGTGCCAGCGTGAGAAGGGCGGAGGGAACCAAAAACATTCAGTACTTC. This translates into CASVRRAEGTKNIQYF. The rearrangement joins TRBV12-3 or TRBV12-4 to TRBJ2-4; D is possibly TRBD2 (6 bases). Trimming removed 8 bases from V and 2 bases from J, with 19 bases in between. The CDR3 runs to 16 residues.

With respect to this clonotype: Since the CDR3 does not end with the conserved phenylalanine or tryptophan, this likely comes from a read error. This sequence joins TRBV29-1 and TRBJ2-1, with D perhaps matching TRBD1 (6 bases). The germline CDR1 and CDR2 sequences are SQVTM and ANQGSEA. The CDR3 is made up of 13 amino acids. Between the trimmed V and J ends, which lost 4 bases and 8 bases, there was a span of 15 bases. In DNA form, the CDR3 reads TGCAGCGTTGGGGGACATTCCTCGGATGAGCAGTTCCTC. Its protein is CSVGGHSSDEQFL.

This clonotype has a handful of counts. A much larger clonotype is one base distant, so this may be a read error. This sequence joins TRBV4-2 and TRBJ2-3; TRBD1 matches at 8 bases. Germline values: CDR1 LGHNA, CDR2 YNFKEQ. The CDR3 is 14 residues long. The CDR3 DNA reads as TGTGCCAGCAGCCGACAGGGGAAATCAGATACGCGGTATTTT. Protein: CASSRQGKSDTRYF.

As to this clonotype: The junction does not match germline at one end; this may be a read error. The genes are TRBV11-1 and TRBJ2-7, with D maybe TRBD2 (5 bases). Per germline, CDR1 SGHAT and CDR2 FQDESV (reference sequence). This CDR3 comprises 14 residues. CDR3 loop: CAISLVRRDYEQYF. CDR3 sequence (DNA): TGTGCCATCAGCTTAGTACGACGGGACTACGAGCAGTACTTC.

With regard to this clonotype: A read error is possible here, since a much larger clone lies one base away. The chain is built from TRBV6-1 and TRBJ1-1; no definite D call. Germline V gene lookup returns CDR1 MNHNS and CDR2 SASEGT. This CDR3 spans 13 amino acids. The DNA of the CDR3 is TGTGCCAGCAGGGCCGGGTCCAACACTGATGCTTTCTTT. Translated: CASRAGSNTDAFF.

This clonotype showed up just a few times. This sequence joins TRBV11-1 and TRBJ1-1; 7 bases are shared with TRBD1. This CDR3 contains 14 residues. Germline CDR1 reads SGHAT; CDR2 reads FQDESV (reference sequence). The CDR3 spells CASGPGQKNTEAFF. The DNA of the CDR3 is TGTGCTAGCGGCCCGGGACAGAAGAACACTGAAGCTTTCTTT. Full variable domain (outside the CDR3, taken from reference TRBV11-1 and TRBJ1-1): EAEVAQSPRYKITEKSQAVAFWCDPISGHATLYWYRQILGQGPELLVQFQDESVVDDSQLPKDRFSAERLKGVDSTLKIQPAELGDSAMYLCASGPGQKNTEAFFGQGTRLTVV.

V gene TRBV29-1 combines with J gene TRBJ2-2, with D unresolved. The CDR3 loop spans 13 amino acids. V dropped 5 bases and J dropped 7 bases, with 14 bases sitting between them. Germline CDR1 reads SQVTM; CDR2 reads ANQGSEA. CDR3 DNA sequence: TGCAGCGTTCCTGTTGGAGACATCGGGGAGCTGTTTTTT. As protein: CSVPVGDIGELFF.

With respect to this clonotype: Here the CDR3 omits its conserved ending phenylalanine or tryptophan, so a read error is the likely source. The chain is built from TRBV5-1 and TRBJ2-1; D might be TRBD1 (6 bases). The CDR3 is made up of 14 amino acids. CDR1 is SGHRS and CDR2 is YFSETQ in the germline V gene. V lost 8 bases, J lost 6 bases, and 18 bases lay in between. CDR3: CASSIATGLNEQFL. DNA for the CDR3: TGCGCCAGTAGCATCGCGACAGGCCTCAATGAGCAGTTCTTA.

In its sample, this clonotype was seen once. A read error is likely, as this CDR3 ends without the conserved phenylalanine or tryptophan. The chain uses TRBV11-2 and TRBJ2-1; 8 positions match TRBD2. CDR1 SGHAT and CDR2 FQNNGV come from the germline V gene. CDR3 length: 14 residues. The CDR3 sequence is CASSRGLADNDQFL. The CDR3 region has the DNA TGTGCCAGCAGCCGTGGACTAGCCGACAATGACCAGTTCCTC.

Concerning this clonotype itself: Germline is not matched at one junction end, which may reflect a read error. This chain connects TRBV29-1 to TRBJ1-2; D call uncertain. The germline V gene has CDR1 SQVTM and CDR2 ANQGSEA. CDR3 length: 12 amino acids. This chain's CDR3 is CSVGGVIYGDTF. DNA of the CDR3: TGCAGCGTGGGCGGGGTTATCTATGGCGACACCTTC.

In the case of this clonotype: At one end, the junction sequence differs from germline, possibly due to a read error. The genes are TRBV11-2 and TRBJ2-7, with 9 bases identical to TRBD1. Germline V gives CDR1 SGHAT, CDR2 FQNNGV. CDR3 length: 15 residues. The CDR3 spells CARSFTSQGAGELFF. In DNA, the CDR3 is TGTGCCAGAAGCTTCACCTCACAGGGGGCGGGGGAGCTGTTCTTC.

About this clonotype: Since a much larger clone is just one base distant, this may be a read error. The chain has TRBV4-2 and TRBJ2-7; TRBD2 matches at 11 bases. The ends lost 1 base at V and 3 bases at J; junction bases unmatched: 5. Germline assignment: CDR1 LGHNA and CDR2 YNFKEQ. The CDR3 loop spans 16 amino acids. CDR3 nucleotide sequence: TGTGCCAGCAGCCAAGGTCAGGGACTAGCGGACTACGAGCAGTACTTC. Protein sequence: CASSQGQGLADYEQYF.

This clonotype was counted ten times or more. DNA for the CDR3: TGTGCCACCAGTGATCCTGGGCGGGAGGAGCAGTTCTTC. This encodes CATSDPGREEQFF. The chain combines TRBV24-1 with TRBJ2-1, with 7 bases lining up with TRBD2. This CDR3 region has 13 residues. The germline CDR1 and CDR2 sequences are KGHDR and SFDVKD. Unmatched junction bases numbered 5, after V lost 3 bases and J lost 10 bases.